This T cell receptor beta chain derives from a study of PD-1 blockade in classical Hodgkin lymphoma. Time point of the sample: cycle 4 day 1 (C4D1), after 6 weeks of nivolumab. There was relapse after autologous stem cell transplantation in every patient, and there was variation in brentuximab vedotin exposure. Overall study findings and caveats: It was among complete responders that baseline diversity resembled that of newly diagnosed patients. No one has yet defined what causes the repertoire differences, which may be disease activity or prior therapy. Nivolumab starters within 1 year of ASCT were excluded.

Data came from immunoSEQ multiplex PCR; TCRdb stores just in-frame clones and leaves some out. Here the sample spans fewer than 25,000 clones, around 84% being singletons. Notes on this clone: The antigen remains unidentified.

Germline CDR1 is MDHEN and CDR2 is SYDVKM. The CDR3 covers 16 residues. The trim removed 2 bases at V and 4 bases at J, leaving 11 bases unmatched. This chain uses TRBV28 with TRBJ2-7; TRBD1 aligns across 7 bases. The source was peripheral blood mononuclear cells (PBMCs), collected before the fourth cycle of nivolumab. This sequence was found in a human donor with classical Hodgkin lymphoma. The CDR3: CASSLLPAGGVYEQYF. In DNA, the CDR3 is TGTGCCAGCAGTTTACTTCCGGCAGGGGGAGTTTACGAGCAGTACTTC.